The 25 T cell receptor beta chains given below trace back to one sample, sequenced in a study of cytomegalovirus exposure and HLA in healthy donors. The PCR contained 60 Vbeta and 13 Jbeta primers. Generated by immunoSEQ multiplex PCR, the TCRdb table keeps only in-frame clones and is missing some. The sample yields some 150,000 clones, 60% to 80% seen once. The sequenced sample consisted of PBMCs. Receptors were obtained from a female donor in good health and CMV-seronegative.

A single count supports this clone. The chain joins TRBV5-1 to TRBJ2-1, with 7 bases aligning to TRBD1. V gave up 3 bases and J gave up 10 bases; unmatched junction bases: 4. The CDR3 is made up of 12 amino acids. From germline, CDR1 is SGHRS and CDR2 YFSETQ. In nucleotides, the CDR3 is TGCGCCAGCAGCTACAGGGGCACCGAGCAGTTCTTC. It specifies CASSYRGTEQFF.

The CDR3 DNA reads TGTGCCAGCTCAACCAGCTATGGCTACACCTTC. Translation: CASSTSYGYTF. The chain is built from TRBV18 and TRBJ1-2; D gene uncertain. Trimming cost V 5 bases and J 4 bases, with 5 bases left between them. Germline loops: CDR1 KGHSH, CDR2 LQKENI. The CDR3 runs to 11 residues.

Comment on this clone: At one of its ends the junction is not consistent with the germline gene, which may arise from a read error. V and J are TRBV19 and TRBJ1-2, with 8 bases lining up with TRBD1. This CDR3 is 16 amino acids long. Germline-derived CDR1 and CDR2 are LNHDA and SQIVND (reference sequence). The DNA for the CDR3 is TGTGCCAGTAGTATAGATAATTGGACAGGGAACCATGGCTACCCCTTC. Its translation: CASSIDNWTGNHGYPF.

The CDR3 is CASRLAGAVTGELFF. As DNA, the CDR3 is TGTGCCAGCAGACTAGCGGGGGCCGTTACCGGGGAGCTGTTTTTT. This chain links TRBV6-5 with TRBJ2-2; 11 positions match TRBD2. The CDR3 has 15 amino acids. The germline V gene has CDR1 MNHEY and CDR2 SVGAGI. The junction had 5 bases not matched to a gene; V was cut back by 6 bases and J by 5 bases.

The chain couples TRBV4-1 to TRBJ2-5; 11 positions match TRBD2. The CDR3 length is 17 residues. Germline V gives CDR1 MGHRA, CDR2 YSYEKL. Unmatched junction bases numbered 12, after V lost 5 bases and J lost 4 bases. CDR3 sequence: CASSEAGRLAGGETQYF. Written as DNA, the CDR3 is TGCGCCAGCAGCGAAGCGGGTCGGCTAGCGGGAGGAGAGACCCAGTACTTC.

The rearrangement joins TRBV6-5 to TRBJ2-3; D unclear. The germline gives CDR1 MNHEY, CDR2 SVGAGI. The V gene lost 5 bases and the J gene lost 1 base, with 4 bases spanning the gap. The CDR3 sequence is 12 residues long. The CDR3 sequence is CASSEGTDTQYF. CDR3 in DNA: TGTGCCAGCAGTGAGGGCACAGATACGCAGTATTTT.

The chain has TRBV30 and TRBJ2-5, with TRBD1 identical over 7 bases. The CDR3 loop spans 15 amino acids. CDR1 is GTSNPN, CDR2 SVGIG, per germline (reference sequence). Trimming took 3 bases from V and 3 from J; bases not matched to a gene: 10. Written as DNA, the CDR3 is TGTGCCTGGAGCGATCCCCCGACAGGGAAAGAGACCCAGTACTTC. Protein sequence: CAWSDPPTGKETQYF.

The J gene is TRBJ2-7, the V gene TRBV9; D not resolved. Germline V gives CDR1 SGDLS, CDR2 YYNGEE. The CDR3 has 15 amino acids. Trimming took 0 bases from V and 5 from J, leaving 15 bases between them. The CDR3 here is CASSVGDLTADEQYF. The CDR3 nucleotides are TGTGCCAGCAGCGTAGGAGATCTTACGGCGGACGAGCAGTACTTC.

Here the CDR3 DNA reads TGTGCCAGCAGCCCAGGGACAGGGGTTTACACCGGGGAGCTGTTTTTT. Its translation is CASSPGTGVYTGELFF. The rearrangement joins TRBV11-2 to TRBJ2-2; TRBD1 matches at 10 bases. Per the germline V gene, CDR1 is SGHAT and CDR2 is FQNNGV. V lost 5 bases to trimming and J lost 3 bases; unmatched junction nucleotides: 6. The CDR3 extends over 16 amino acids.

This chain uses TRBV15 with TRBJ1-5; TRBD1 is a possible D gene (6 bases). CDR3 length: 14 residues. Germline CDR1 reads LNHNV; CDR2 reads YYDKDF (reference sequence). V lost 3 bases and J lost 8, with 14 bases in between. CDR3 sequence: CATSSKGVTEPQHF. The CDR3 coding sequence is TGTGCCACCAGCAGCAAGGGGGTTACAGAGCCCCAGCATTTT.

The chain employs TRBV7-6 and TRBJ2-7; D unresolved. This CDR3 region has 14 residues. The germline gives CDR1 SGHVS, CDR2 FNYEAQ. V was clipped by 1 base and J by 1 base, with 8 bases between them. DNA of the CDR3: TGTGCCAGCAGCTTAGACACGAAGTCCTACGAGCAGTACTTC. The encoded protein is CASSLDTKSYEQYF.

This CDR3 reads CATMLQGTYEQYF. CDR3 bases: TGTGCCACCATGCTACAGGGGACCTACGAGCAGTACTTC. The rearrangement joins TRBV6-6 to TRBJ2-7; 7 bases agree with TRBD1. The CDR3 is made up of 13 amino acids. Trimming removed 10 bases from V and 2 bases from J; junction bases left unmatched: 8. The germline CDR1 and CDR2 sequences are MNHNY and SVGAGI (reference sequence).

The chain carries TRBV7-6 and TRBJ2-2, with 11 bases matching TRBD2. V dropped 2 bases and J dropped 5; count of bases not matched to a gene: 4. Germline assignment: CDR1 SGHVS and CDR2 FNYEAQ. The CDR3 extends over 16 amino acids. CDR3 sequence: CASSLMTSGITGELFF. In nucleotides, the CDR3 is TGTGCCAGCAGCTTAATGACTAGCGGGATTACCGGGGAGCTGTTTTTT.

CDR3 in DNA: TGTGCCAGCAGCTTCCGGGACAGGGGAGGGGAGACCCAGTACTTC. This sequence encodes CASSFRDRGGETQYF. The genes are TRBV7-2 and TRBJ2-5, with 10 bases identical to TRBD1. This CDR3 has 15 residues. The J segment lost 5 bases and the V segment lost 3 bases, leaving 6 bases of the junction unmatched. Per the germline V gene, CDR1 is SGHTA and CDR2 is FQGNSA. Based on the CDR3 plus reference TRBV7-2 and TRBJ2-5, the full variable domain is GAGVSQSPSNKVTEKGKDVELRCDPISGHTALYWYRQSLGQGLEFLIYFQGNSAPDKSGLPSDRFSAERTGGSVSTLTIQRTQQEDSAVYLCASSFRDRGGETQYFGPGTRLLVL.

The chain carries TRBV19 and TRBJ1-6; TRBD1 matches at 8 bases. Germline V lookup: CDR1 LNHDA, CDR2 SQIVND (reference sequence). J was trimmed by 2 bases and V by 8 bases; bases with no gene match: 14. CDR3 size: 18 residues. The CDR3 coding sequence is TGTGCCAGTCAGGGGGCGGAAGTATCCACACCCTATAATTCACCCCTCCACTTT. This sequence encodes CASQGAEVSTPYNSPLHF.

The chain uses TRBV7-8 and TRBJ2-3; 10 bases match TRBD2. CDR3 length: 15 amino acids. Germline V gene sequence: CDR1 SGHVS, CDR2 FQNEAQ. Trimming took 4 bases from V and 6 from J; bases not matched to a gene: 7. CDR3 nucleotides: TGTGCCAGCAGCTACCTAGCGGGAGAGCTGGATACGCAGTATTTT. Amino acids: CASSYLAGELDTQYF.

The V call is TRBV25-1, the J call TRBJ1-4; tentative D call: TRBD1 (6 bases). Germline CDR1 and CDR2: MGHDK and SYGVNS. This CDR3 spans 13 amino acids. V lost 6 bases and J 3 bases, leaving 8 bases between the germline ends. CDR3 bases: TGTGCCAGCAGCAGGGGACCTAATGAAAAACTGTTTTTT. It yields the protein CASSRGPNEKLFF.

This clone was detected a few times. V is TRBV28 and J is TRBJ2-7, with D tentatively TRBD2 (5 bases). V lost 5 bases, J lost 0 bases, and 17 bases lay in between. The CDR3 is made up of 16 amino acids. In germline, CDR1 is MDHEN, CDR2 SYDVKM. The CDR3 nucleotides read TGTGCCAGCAGTGGCCAAGATGTGGGGAGCTCCTACGAGCAGTACTTC. Amino acid sequence: CASSGQDVGSSYEQYF.

J is TRBJ2-2 and V is TRBV5-4; the D gene is possibly TRBD2 (6 bases). This CDR3 is 16 amino acids long. The V end was cut by 2 bases, the J end by 6 bases, with 17 bases between. Germline loops: CDR1 SGHNT, CDR2 YYREEE (reference sequence). The CDR3 sequence is CASSFSPGGKPGELFF. DNA of the CDR3: TGTGCCAGCAGCTTCTCGCCGGGCGGGAAACCCGGGGAGCTGTTTTTT.

J is TRBJ1-1 and V is TRBV6-5; TRBD1 matches 10 bases. The germline V gene has CDR1 MNHEY and CDR2 SVGAGI. This CDR3 comprises 14 residues. V shed 7 bases and J 5 bases; nucleotides not matched to a gene: 7. The CDR3 sequence: CASKWGTGDTEAFF. Written as DNA, the CDR3 is TGTGCCAGCAAATGGGGGACAGGGGATACTGAAGCTTTCTTT.

V usage is TRBV11-2 and J usage is TRBJ1-1, with TRBD1 as a possible D gene (6 bases). The germline gives CDR1 SGHAT, CDR2 FQNNGV. The CDR3 is 14 amino acids. The germline V and J ends were trimmed by 1 base and 7 bases, with 13 bases remaining between them. DNA for the CDR3: TGTGCCAGCAGCTTAGCGTGGCAGGGGAATGAAGCTTTCTTT. Translated, it gives CASSLAWQGNEAFF.

The genes are TRBV29-1 and TRBJ1-4; 10 nucleotides align to TRBD1. V lost 1 base to trimming and J lost 7 bases; unmatched junction nucleotides: 6. The CDR3 is 15 residues long. Germline CDR1 reads SQVTM; CDR2 reads ANQGSEA. The CDR3 coding sequence is TGCAGCGTTGAAGGTGGGGGGACAGGGGCTGAAAAACTGTTTTTT. Protein product: CSVEGGGTGAEKLFF.

V is TRBV5-1 and J is TRBJ1-1, with 8 nucleotides matching TRBD1. The CDR3 sequence is 17 residues long. Per germline, CDR1 SGHRS and CDR2 YFSETQ. V shed 0 bases, J shed 4 bases, and the junction held 11 bases outside the gene matches. CDR3 DNA sequence: TGCGCCAGCAGCTTGGGATTTGGGACAGGAAAGAGCACTGAAGCTTTCTTT. Amino acids: CASSLGFGTGKSTEAFF.

DNA for the CDR3: TGTGCCAGCAGCTTCCAGGCCGGGACAGGGAACGAGCAGTACTTC. Protein sequence: CASSFQAGTGNEQYF. The chain links TRBV5-6 to TRBJ2-7, with TRBD1 matching 9 bases. The CDR3 runs to 15 residues. Germline CDR1 is SGHDT and CDR2 is YYEEEE. Unmatched junction bases numbered 8, after V lost 2 bases and J lost 5 bases.

This clone occurred once. This chain uses TRBV19 with TRBJ1-3; tentatively, D is TRBD1 (6 bases). This CDR3 comprises 14 residues. The V end was cut by 10 bases, the J end by 3 bases, with 16 bases between. Germline V gene data show CDR1 as LNHDA and CDR2 as SQIVND (reference sequence). CDR3 in amino acids: CATSFVTGGNTIYF. The CDR3 region has the DNA TGTGCCACAAGTTTTGTGACAGGTGGAAACACCATATATTTT.